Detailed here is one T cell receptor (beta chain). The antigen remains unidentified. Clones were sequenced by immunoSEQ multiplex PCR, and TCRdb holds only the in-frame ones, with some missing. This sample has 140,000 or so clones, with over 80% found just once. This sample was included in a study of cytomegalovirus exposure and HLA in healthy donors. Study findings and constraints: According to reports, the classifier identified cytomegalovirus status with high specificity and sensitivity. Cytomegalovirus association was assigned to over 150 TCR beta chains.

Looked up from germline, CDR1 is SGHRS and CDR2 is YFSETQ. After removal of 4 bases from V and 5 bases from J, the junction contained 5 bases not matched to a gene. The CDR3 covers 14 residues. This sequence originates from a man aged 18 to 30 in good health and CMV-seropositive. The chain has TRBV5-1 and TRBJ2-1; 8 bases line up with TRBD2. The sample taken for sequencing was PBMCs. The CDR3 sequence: CASSHGGANNEQFF. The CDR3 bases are TGCGCCAGCAGCCACGGGGGGGCCAACAATGAGCAGTTCTTC.